This T cell receptor (beta chain) was profiled in a study of CD8 T cells in ankylosing spondylitis. TCR beta libraries were made by quantitative 5'-RACE with molecular barcodes. One entry per CDR3 protein results from TCRdb running MiXCR on the 5' RACE reads. The table shows about 450,000 distinct CDR3 sequences, with 25% to 30% occurring only once. Notes on the study in general: Blood from ankylosing spondylitis patients appeared to carry a characteristic roughly eight-variant TCR beta motif.

To note about this clonotype: What it binds is unknown.

Sample: blood, either unsorted or a sorted T cell fraction (not recorded which). This TCR derives from a male donor with ankylosing spondylitis.

The CDR3 sequence is CASSSLTDSTGELFF. The CDR3 DNA is TGTGCCAGCAGCTCGCTAACTGACAGCACCGGGGAGCTGTTTTTT. The J gene is TRBJ2-2, the V gene TRBV4-2; possible D gene TRBD1, 5 bases. Germline CDR1 is LGHNA and CDR2 is YNFKEQ. V lost 5 bases, J lost 4 bases, and 14 bases lay in between. This CDR3 contains 15 residues.